The source of this T cell receptor beta chain is a study of T cell repertoires in cytomegalovirus infection. Overall study context: Recently described HLA-C-restricted plus well-studied HLA-B-restricted CMV epitopes were used. CMV infection and matching HLA type were both indicated by public TCR beta signatures.

This clonotype was picked up a small number of times. Its target is not known. Study results and limitations: Accumulated public TCR beta family frequency recognized individuals carrying CMV together with the relevant HLA.

This CDR3 is 16 amino acids long. Trimming stripped 2 bases from V and 4 bases from J, with 15 bases between. CDR1 and CDR2 (germline): SGHVS, FQNEAQ. TCRdb reprocessed the reads via MiXCR and lists one record per CDR3 protein. Here the sample spans around 310,000 distinct CDR3 sequences, 25% to 35% being singletons. The chain couples TRBV7-8 to TRBJ2-1; D is perhaps TRBD2 (6 bases). The sequencing here drew on cultured PBMCs, taken from culture after CMV antigen stimulation. This receptor was obtained from a human donor in good health (CMV status not recorded). Some clones in this sample may be carry-over from other donors' samples. The CDR3 reads CASSLRWLGGYNEQFF. The CDR3 coding sequence is TGTGCCAGCAGCTTACGTTGGCTGGGGGGTTACAATGAGCAGTTCTTC.